Shown below are 15 T cell receptor beta chains from a single sample sequenced in a study of naive and memory T cell subsets (dated by TCRdb to about 2017). On the study overall, not on this receptor specifically: Naive repertoires, especially CD8, contained a few larger clonotypes, possibly memory cells re-expressing CD45RA.

Library construction relied on UMI-ligation and nested PCR. TCRdb names Illumina MiSeq as the instrument used. The beta constant-region primer was an equimolar mix of two oligonucleotides covering both TRBC1 and TRBC2. Four rounds of PCR, combining the SP2 primer with nested alpha and beta constant-region primers, were used to amplify the ligated cDNA. Starting from the raw public reads, TCRdb applied fastp trimming at Q25, assembled clones with MiXCR and retained in-frame beta chains. Records with the same CDR3 protein are collapsed into one entry carrying the most frequent genes and DNA. This sample holds roughly 92,000 distinct CDR3 sequences; around 11% were observed only once. Of the sample, 0.13% falls within the top ten clones. The antigens for these receptors are not known. The sample was naive CD4+ T cells from blood. The cell subset or site label of this sample denotes: naive T cells, CD45RA high CD27+. The receptors come from a human donor in good health.

The V gene is TRBV4-1, the J gene TRBJ2-1; 8 bases line up with TRBD1. CDR3 size: 18 residues. The germline CDR1 and CDR2 sequences are MGHRA and YSYEKL. With V trimmed by 4 bases and J by 7 bases, 18 bases remained unmatched. CDR3 nucleotide sequence: TGCGCCAGCAGCCGACTGGGCCCGGGACAGGCGTCCGTGAATGAGCAGTTCTTC. Its translation is CASSRLGPGQASVNEQFF.

This clonotype has at least ten counts. The V gene is TRBV7-1, the J gene TRBJ2-5; D is unclear. TRBV7-1 is an ORF, and what it does is uncertain. This CDR3 is built from 13 residues. V lost 1 base to trimming and J lost 2 bases, with 5 bases between them. Here the CDR3 DNA reads TGTGCCAGCAGCTCAGGGGTACAAGAGACCCAGTACTTC. Amino acids: CASSSGVQETQYF.

This clonotype has a handful of counts. The chain joins TRBV18 to TRBJ1-3; possibly TRBD1 for D (5 bases). The V gene's germline CDR1 is KGHSH and CDR2 LQKENI. The V and J ends lost 3 bases and 2 bases respectively, with 14 bases between them. The CDR3 spans 16 residues. DNA for the CDR3: TGTGCCAGCTCACCTAGTGGGACTGGGGCTGGAAACACCATATATTTT. Its translation is CASSPSGTGAGNTIYF.

This chain joins TRBV14 and TRBJ1-1; 12 bases fit TRBD1. Germline CDR1 reads SGHDN; CDR2 reads FVKESK. The V gene end was trimmed by 1 base and the J gene end by 6 bases; junction bases not matched to a gene: 9. The CDR3 totals 17 residues. The CDR3 DNA follows: TGTGCCAGCAGCCAAGGAAGGGGACAGGGGGCTATAGCTGAAGCTTTCTTT. Amino acid sequence: CASSQGRGQGAIAEAFF.

This chain uses TRBV20-1 with TRBJ2-7; 12 bases map to TRBD1. Germline V CDR1 and CDR2: DFQATT, SNEGSKA (reference sequence). V dropped 5 bases and J dropped 6; count of bases not matched to a gene: 8. The CDR3 covers 14 residues. The CDR3 spells CSASRDRGRIEQYF. CDR3 nucleotides: TGCAGTGCTTCCCGGGACAGGGGGCGGATCGAGCAGTACTTC.

This clonotype was seen ten or more times. The J gene is TRBJ2-4, the V gene TRBV2; D not certain. The V end lost 7 bases, the J end lost 3 bases, and 4 bases lay between the germline ends. Germline V CDR1 and CDR2: SNHLY, FYNNEI. This CDR3 has 11 amino acids. CDR3 protein: CASTGKNIQYF. The CDR3 coding sequence is TGTGCCAGCACTGGCAAAAACATTCAGTACTTC.

V usage is TRBV20-1 and J usage is TRBJ1-6; D unresolved. V was shortened by 2 bases and J by 0 bases, with 17 bases between the two germline ends. CDR1 and CDR2 (germline): DFQATT, SNEGSKA (reference sequence). This CDR3 has 18 residues. The CDR3 sequence is CSARTHGGLGSYNSPLHF. In DNA form, the CDR3 reads TGCAGTGCTAGAACCCACGGAGGGCTGGGCTCCTATAATTCACCCCTCCACTTT.

V and J are TRBV7-7 and TRBJ2-5, with D uncertain. This CDR3 comprises 13 residues. Germline loops: CDR1 SSHAT, CDR2 FNYEAQ (reference sequence). V lost 0 bases to trimming and J lost 2 bases, with 4 bases between them. This CDR3 is CASSLARQETQYF. The DNA of the CDR3 is TGTGCCAGCAGCTTAGCTAGACAAGAGACCCAGTACTTC.

This clonotype was detected a few times. The chain couples TRBV7-3 to TRBJ2-6, with a tentative D call TRBD1 (6 bases). The CDR3 has 16 amino acids. V gave up 1 base and J gave up 3 bases, with 10 bases separating them. CDR1 and CDR2 from the germline V gene are SGHTA and FQGTGA. CDR3 protein: CASSLMGTLGANVLTF. The DNA of the CDR3 is TGTGCCAGCAGCTTAATGGGGACACTTGGGGCCAACGTCCTGACTTTC.

This clonotype has more than one count but fewer than ten. The chain has TRBV4-2 and TRBJ2-5; a weak D match, TRBD2 (5 bases). The V and J ends lost 0 bases and 7 bases respectively, with 6 bases between them. This CDR3 has 12 amino acids. Germline V lookup: CDR1 LGHNA, CDR2 YNFKEQ. CDR3 residues: CASSQDRGTQYF. The CDR3 nucleotides read TGTGCCAGCAGCCAAGATCGGGGGACCCAGTACTTC.

This chain joins TRBV12-3 or TRBV12-4 and TRBJ2-7; weak D call: TRBD2 (6 bases). The CDR3 covers 14 residues. With 6 bases removed from V and 0 bases from J, the gap between germline ends came to 12 bases. In nucleotides, the CDR3 is TGTGCCAGCAGGCCTAGCGCAAACTCCTACGAGCAGTACTTC. This encodes CASRPSANSYEQYF.

V gene TRBV27 combines with J gene TRBJ2-6; perhaps TRBD2 as D (6 bases). From germline, CDR1 is MNHEY and CDR2 SMNVEV (reference sequence). The V and J ends lost 2 bases and 2 bases respectively, with 13 bases between them. CDR3 length equals 17 residues. The CDR3 region is CASSLSSGGTGANVLTF. CDR3 bases: TGTGCCAGCAGTTTAAGTTCAGGAGGGACTGGGGCCAACGTCCTGACTTTC. The complete variable domain, with remaining parts taken from reference TRBV27 and TRBJ2-6, reads EAQVTQNPRYLITVTGKKLTVTCSQNMNHEYMSWYRQDPGLGLRQIYYSMNVEVTDKGDVPEGYKVSRKEKRNFPLILESPSPNQTSLYFCASSLSSGGTGANVLTFGAGSRLTVL.

This clonotype has more than one count but fewer than ten. This chain links TRBV18 with TRBJ2-7; no clear D gene. This CDR3 is built from 14 residues. Germline CDR1 KGHSH, CDR2 LQKENI. V was clipped by 1 base and J by 2 bases, with 9 bases between them. CDR3 bases: TGTGCCAGCTCACCACTGAACTCGGCCTACGAGCAGTACTTC. It codes for CASSPLNSAYEQYF.

The chain uses TRBV14 and TRBJ1-4; D is unclear. V was trimmed by 0 bases and J by 5 bases, leaving 13 bases between them. Germline CDR1 is SGHDN and CDR2 is FVKESK. The CDR3 length is 16 residues. The CDR3 region has the DNA TGTGCCAGCAGCCAAGAACCTGTGGGTTTGAATGAAAAACTGTTTTTT. Translated, it gives CASSQEPVGLNEKLFF.

This clonotype was detected a few times. This rearrangement joins TRBV20-1 to TRBJ1-6; 7 bases line up with TRBD1. After removal of 1 base from V and 10 bases from J, the junction contained 10 bases not matched to a gene. The CDR3 covers 15 residues. CDR1 and CDR2 from the germline V gene are DFQATT and SNEGSKA (reference sequence). In DNA, the CDR3 is TGCAGTGCTAGAGGGTTTAGGAGGGGGCAGTCACCCCTCCACTTT. Translation gives CSARGFRRGQSPLHF.